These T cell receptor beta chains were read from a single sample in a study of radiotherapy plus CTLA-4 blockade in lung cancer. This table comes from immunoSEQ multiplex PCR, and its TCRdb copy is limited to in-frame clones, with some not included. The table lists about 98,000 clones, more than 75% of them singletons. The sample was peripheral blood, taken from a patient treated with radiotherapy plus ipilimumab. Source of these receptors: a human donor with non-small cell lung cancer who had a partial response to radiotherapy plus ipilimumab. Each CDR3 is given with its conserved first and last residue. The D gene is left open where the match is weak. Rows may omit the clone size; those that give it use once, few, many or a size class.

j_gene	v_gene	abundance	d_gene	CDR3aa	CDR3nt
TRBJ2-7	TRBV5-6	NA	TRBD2	CASSLVLGLAAYFYEQYF	TGTGCCAGCAGCTTGGTTTTGGGACTAGCGGCCTACTTCTACGAGCAGTACTTC
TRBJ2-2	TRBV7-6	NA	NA	CASSFTRGGELFF	TGTGCCAGCAGCTTTACGAGAGGCGGGGAGCTGTTTTTT
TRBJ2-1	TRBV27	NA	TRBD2	CASSLAGGAYNEQFF	TGTGCCAGCAGTTTAGCGGGAGGGGCCTACAATGAGCAGTTCTTC
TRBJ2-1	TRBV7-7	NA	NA	CAIQRPRAGYNEQFF	TGTGCCATCCAGCGGCCCCGGGCGGGATACAATGAGCAGTTCTTC
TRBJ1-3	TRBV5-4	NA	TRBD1	CASSSDRGLGNTIYF	TGTGCCAGCAGCTCCGACAGGGGGCTTGGAAACACCATATATTTT
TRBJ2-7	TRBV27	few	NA	CASSLSYRGTYEQYF	TGTGCCAGCAGTTTATCGTACCGGGGAACCTACGAGCAGTACTTC
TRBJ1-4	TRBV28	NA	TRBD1	CASSQQGRTNEKLFF	TGTGCCAGCAGTCAACAGGGGCGCACTAATGAAAAACTGTTTTTT
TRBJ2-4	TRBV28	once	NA	CASSAQGGKAKNIQYF	TGTGCCAGCAGTGCACAGGGCGGCAAGGCCAAAAACATTCAGTACTTC
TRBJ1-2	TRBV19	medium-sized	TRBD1	CASSPRQGPLDGYTF	TGTGCCAGTAGTCCCCGACAGGGACCCCTCGATGGCTACACCTTC
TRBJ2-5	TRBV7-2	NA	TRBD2	CASSQPAGSTTTQYF	TGTGCCAGCAGCCAACCAGCGGGGTCGACAACTACCCAGTACTTC
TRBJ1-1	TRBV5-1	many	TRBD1	CASSLELTGGTEAFF	TGCGCCAGCAGCTTGGAGCTTACAGGGGGCACTGAAGCTTTCTTT
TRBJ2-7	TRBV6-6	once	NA	CASSTSGGLGEQYF	TGTGCCAGCAGCACCTCCGGAGGGCTGGGCGAGCAGTACTTC
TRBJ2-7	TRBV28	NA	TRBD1	CATRQGGPYEQYF	TGTGCCACCAGACAGGGGGGACCCTACGAGCAGTACTTC
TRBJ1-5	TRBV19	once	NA	CASSTAINQPQHF	TGTGCCAGCTCGACAGCGATAAATCAGCCCCAGCATTTT
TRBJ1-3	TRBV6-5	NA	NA	CASSRDFNSGNTIYF	TGTGCCAGCAGTCGGGACTTCAACTCTGGAAACACCATATATTTT
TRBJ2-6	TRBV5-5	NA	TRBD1	CASSPPGQGVYGANVLTF	TGTGCCAGCAGCCCGCCCGGGCAGGGGGTATACGGGGCCAACGTCCTGACTTTC
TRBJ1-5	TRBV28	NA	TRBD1	CASSLYRDRVRSNQPQHF	TGTGCCAGCAGTTTATACCGGGACAGGGTGAGGAGCAATCAGCCCCAGCATTTT
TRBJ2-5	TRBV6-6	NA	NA	CASSPSAQETQYF	TGTGCCAGCAGCCCCAGCGCTCAAGAGACCCAGTACTTC
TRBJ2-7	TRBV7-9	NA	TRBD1	CASSLAGTGGVPSSYEQYF	TGTGCCAGCAGCTTAGCCGGGACAGGGGGAGTCCCGAGCTCCTACGAGCAGTACTTC
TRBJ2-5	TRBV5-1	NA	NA	CASGNNTGTPETQYF	TGCGCCAGCGGAAATAACACCGGGACACCAGAGACCCAGTACTTC
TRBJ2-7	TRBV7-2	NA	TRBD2	CASSLLSGSDEQYF	TGTGCCAGCAGCTTACTAAGCGGGAGCGACGAGCAGTACTTC
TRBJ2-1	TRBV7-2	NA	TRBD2	CASSFGLAGNNEQFF	TGTGCCAGCAGCTTCGGACTAGCGGGAAACAATGAGCAGTTCTTC
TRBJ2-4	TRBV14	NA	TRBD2	CASSQVTSGRAGNIQYF	TGTGCCAGCAGCCAAGTGACTAGCGGGAGGGCCGGGAACATTCAGTACTTC
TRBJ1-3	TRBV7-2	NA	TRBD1	CASSTRQGRNTIYF	TGTGCCAGCAGCACCCGACAGGGTCGAAACACCATATATTTT
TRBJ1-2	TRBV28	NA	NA	CASSLLQASYGYTF	TGTGCCAGCAGTTTATTACAGGCCAGCTATGGCTACACCTTC
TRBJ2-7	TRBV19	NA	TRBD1	CASSETGGPYEQYF	TGTGCCAGTAGTGAGACAGGGGGCCCCTACGAGCAGTACTTC
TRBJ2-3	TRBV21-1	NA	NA	CASSDFSGQGTDTQYF	TGTGCCAGCAGCGACTTCTCAGGACAGGGAACAGATACGCAGTATTTT
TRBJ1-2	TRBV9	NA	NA	CASSEVSANYGYTF	TGTGCCAGCAGCGAGGTGAGCGCTAACTATGGCTACACCTTC
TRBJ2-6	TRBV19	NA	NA	CATIDNSGANVLTF	TGTGCCACCATAGACAATTCTGGGGCCAACGTCCTGACTTTC
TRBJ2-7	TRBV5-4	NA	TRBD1	CASSHGQGAYEQYF	TGTGCCAGCAGCCATGGACAGGGCGCCTACGAGCAGTACTTC
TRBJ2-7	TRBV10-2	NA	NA	CASSRADTGEQYF	TGCGCCAGCAGTAGGGCCGACACGGGAGAGCAGTACTTC
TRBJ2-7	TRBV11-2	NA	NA	CASSADSRGTYEQYF	TGTGCCAGCAGCGCAGACTCTAGAGGAACCTACGAGCAGTACTTC
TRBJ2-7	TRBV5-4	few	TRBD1	CASSPNPDRPEQYF	TGTGCCAGCAGCCCGAACCCGGACAGGCCTGAGCAGTACTTC
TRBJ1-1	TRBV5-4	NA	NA	CASSRELNTEAFF	TGTGCCAGCAGCCGAGAACTGAACACTGAAGCTTTCTTT
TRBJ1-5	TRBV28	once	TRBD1	CASSLGQVSNQPQHF	TGTGCCAGCAGCCTTGGACAGGTTAGCAATCAGCCCCAGCATTTT
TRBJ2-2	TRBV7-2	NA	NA	CASSLEGGLELFF	TGTGCCAGCAGCTTAGAGGGGGGGCTCGAGCTGTTTTTT
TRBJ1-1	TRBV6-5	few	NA	CASSSDRTNTEAFF	TGTGCCAGCAGTTCGGACAGAACTAACACTGAAGCTTTCTTT
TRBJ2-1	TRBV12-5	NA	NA	CASGPSLARRPDNEQFF	TGTGCTAGTGGTCCCTCCCTAGCTAGACGGCCCGACAATGAGCAGTTCTTC
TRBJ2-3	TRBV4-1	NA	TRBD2	CASSQVQLAGERGTQYF	TGCGCCAGCAGCCAGGTCCAACTAGCGGGAGAACGGGGTACGCAGTATTTT
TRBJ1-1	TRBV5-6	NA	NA	CASSLGGGSAEAFF	TGTGCCAGCAGCTTGGGAGGGGGATCGGCTGAAGCTTTCTTT
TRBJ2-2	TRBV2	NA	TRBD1	CASSPKTGAWDTGELFF	TGTGCCAGCAGTCCAAAAACAGGGGCTTGGGACACCGGGGAGCTGTTTTTT
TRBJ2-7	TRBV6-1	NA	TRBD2	CASSFRLAGGVEQYF	TGTGCCAGCAGTTTCCGACTAGCGGGTGGGGTCGAGCAGTACTTC
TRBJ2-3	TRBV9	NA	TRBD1	CASSEALPGGSSTDTQYF	TGTGCCAGCAGCGAGGCCCTCCCAGGGGGTTCTAGCACAGATACGCAGTATTTT
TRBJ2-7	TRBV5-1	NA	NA	CASSLVTGTSYEQYF	TGCGCCAGCAGCTTGGTTACAGGTACCTCCTACGAGCAGTACTTC
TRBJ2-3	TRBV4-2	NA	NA	CASSQKHSGDSTDTQYF	TGTGCCAGCAGCCAAAAGCATAGCGGAGATAGCACAGATACGCAGTATTTT
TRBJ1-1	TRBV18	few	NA	CASSPPGRRGEAFF	TGTGCCAGCTCACCACCGGGGAGACGGGGTGAAGCTTTCTTT
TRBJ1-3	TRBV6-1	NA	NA	CASSEYRGQGNTIYF	TGTGCCAGCAGTGAATATAGAGGACAAGGAAACACCATATATTTT
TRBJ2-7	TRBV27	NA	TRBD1	CASSETGIDEQYF	TGTGCCAGCAGTGAGACAGGGATTGACGAGCAGTACTTC
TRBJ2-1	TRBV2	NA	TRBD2	CASVFLAATNYNEQFF	TGTGCCAGCGTTTTTCTAGCGGCCACGAACTACAATGAGCAGTTCTTC
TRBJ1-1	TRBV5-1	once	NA	CASTTQGMNTEAFF	TGCGCCAGCACAACCCAGGGAATGAACACTGAAGCTTTCTTT
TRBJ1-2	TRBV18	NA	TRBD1	CASSLGQGGNLYGYTF	TGTGCCAGCTCACTCGGACAGGGGGGAAACCTCTATGGCTACACCTTC
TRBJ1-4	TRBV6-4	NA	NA	CASSAPYNEKLFF	TGTGCCAGCAGTGCTCCGTATAATGAAAAACTGTTTTTT
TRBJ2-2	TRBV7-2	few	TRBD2	CASSRLAGNTGELFF	TGTGCCAGCAGCCGACTAGCGGGGAACACCGGGGAGCTGTTTTTT
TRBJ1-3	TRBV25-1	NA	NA	CASSEAGAGNTIYF	TGTGCCAGCAGTGAAGCGGGAGCGGGAAACACCATATATTTT
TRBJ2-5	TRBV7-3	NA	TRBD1	CASSLVAGGGETQYF	TGTGCCAGCAGCTTAGTGGCAGGGGGCGGAGAGACCCAGTACTTC